The present T cell receptor beta chain was sequenced within a study of PD-1 blockade in classical Hodgkin lymphoma. Study-wide results and caveats: Healthy donors reportedly exceeded newly diagnosed patients in baseline TCR diversity. Baseline diversity resembling that of newly diagnosed patients was seen in complete responders. Exclusion was the outcome for patients who began nivolumab under 1 year after ASCT.

No patient escaped relapse after autologous stem cell transplantation, and brentuximab vedotin exposure varied. Only in-frame clones appear in the TCRdb table, and some are missing; sequencing was by immunoSEQ multiplex PCR. Among around 60,000 clones, more than 70% were seen once, and the ten largest hold over 5%. Germline CDR1 and CDR2: SGHTA and FQGNSA. Trimming removed 5 bases at V and 2 bases at J, with 14 bases between. The CDR3 extends over 15 amino acids. As to this clone: Its specificity is unknown.

Specimen: peripheral blood mononuclear cells (PBMCs), collected before the second cycle of nivolumab. The chain has TRBV7-2 and TRBJ2-3; no reliable D call. This TCR came from a human donor with classical Hodgkin lymphoma. The CDR3 region is CASSPASRHTDTQYF. The CDR3 DNA is TGTGCCAGCAGCCCAGCTTCCCGGCACACAGATACGCAGTATTTT. Filled out from reference TRBV7-2 and TRBJ2-3, the complete variable domain reads GAGVSQSPSNKVTEKGKDVELRCDPISGHTALYWYRQSLGQGLEFLIYFQGNSAPDKSGLPSDRFSAERTGGSVSTLTIQRTQQEDSAVYLCASSPASRHTDTQYFGPGTRLTVL.